This T cell receptor (beta chain) was recovered during a study of blood T cell repertoires in COVID-19. Cohorts were determined from participant-reported clinical history. The CDR3 has 13 amino acids. V lost 6 bases and J lost 5, with 13 bases in between. The repertoire was sequenced with immunoSEQ multiplex PCR; TCRdb's copy has only in-frame clones and lacks some. The sample has a few hundred thousand clones, roughly 90% seen once; the top ten hold under 1.2%. The chain employs TRBV12-3 or TRBV12-4 and TRBJ1-1; tentatively, D is TRBD1 (5 bases). The origin of this receptor is a woman younger than 45 who had been exposed to COVID-19. The sample consisted of PBMCs or T cells enriched from blood (not recorded which). DNA for the CDR3: TGTGCCAGCAGCGGGCCCGGGGGAACTGAAGCTTTCTTT. Residues: CASSGPGGTEAFF.